The 27 T cell receptor beta chains below all came from one sample that was sequenced in a study of cytomegalovirus exposure and HLA in healthy donors. The primer mix had 60 Vbeta and 13 Jbeta primers. Libraries were prepared by immunoSEQ multiplex PCR; TCRdb keeps only in-frame clonotypes and omits some of them. The sample records some 180,000 clones, roughly 80% being singletons. Sample: PBMCs. The receptors were sampled from a man aged 40-55 years in good health and CMV-seropositive.

This sequence joins TRBV5-1 and TRBJ1-1; D is possibly TRBD1 (6 bases). CDR3 size: 14 residues. Trimming took 0 bases from V and 1 from J, leaving 7 bases between them. Germline V gene sequence: CDR1 SGHRS, CDR2 YFSETQ. Here the CDR3 reads CASSLGGGNTEAFF. The CDR3 bases are TGCGCCAGCAGCTTGGGAGGGGGGAACACTGAAGCTTTCTTT.

The rearrangement joins TRBV28 to TRBJ2-7; 9 bases map to TRBD2. CDR1 is MDHEN and CDR2 is SYDVKM in the germline V gene. The CDR3 sequence is 13 residues long. Trimming removed 5 bases from V and 4 bases from J; junction bases left unmatched: 3. The CDR3 DNA reads TGTGCCAGCAGTCTAGCGGGACTATACGAGCAGTACTTC. This sequence encodes CASSLAGLYEQYF.

The CDR3 sequence: CAWSTRETQYF. The CDR3 DNA reads TGTGCCTGGAGTACGAGAGAGACCCAGTACTTC. The chain has TRBV30 and TRBJ2-5; D uncertain. From germline, CDR1 is GTSNPN and CDR2 SVGIG (reference sequence). The CDR3 is made up of 11 amino acids. Trimming shortened V by 2 bases and J by 4 bases, and 5 bases separated the two germline ends. The whole variable domain, remainder taken from reference TRBV30 and TRBJ2-5, is SQTIHQWPATLVQPVGSPLSLECTVEGTSNPNLYWYRQAAGRGLQLLFYSVGIGQISSEVPQNLSASRPQDRQFILSSKKLLLSDSGFYLCAWSTRETQYFGPGTRLLVL.

J is TRBJ2-1 and V is TRBV7-9, with a weak D call TRBD2 (6 bases). In germline, CDR1 is SEHNR, CDR2 FQNEAQ (reference sequence). Deletions cut 5 bases from V and 6 bases from J, with 17 bases between. The CDR3 is 15 residues long. This CDR3 is CASSAGLPSPNEQFF. CDR3 in DNA: TGTGCCAGCAGCGCCGGACTACCCAGCCCCAATGAGCAGTTCTTC.

The chain couples TRBV9 to TRBJ2-1; D might be TRBD2 (6 bases). The CDR3 covers 14 residues. Trimming left V 4 bases short and J 4 bases short, with 12 bases between. The germline CDR1 and CDR2 sequences are SGDLS and YYNGEE. CDR3 sequence (DNA): TGTGCCAGCAGCTCCGCCGGGAGTTACAATGAGCAGTTCTTC. It yields the protein CASSSAGSYNEQFF.

The chain uses TRBV11-2 and TRBJ1-4; TRBD1 might be the D (5 bases). Germline CDR1 is SGHAT and CDR2 is FQNNGV. With 1 base removed from V and 4 bases from J, the gap between germline ends came to 10 bases. The CDR3 contains 15 residues. DNA for the CDR3: TGTGCCAGCAGCTTAGTCAGGGCCGATAATGAAAAACTGTTTTTT. Its translation: CASSLVRADNEKLFF.

This chain connects TRBV9 to TRBJ1-4, with D possibly TRBD1 on 6 matching bases. The CDR3 has 17 amino acids. The ends were cut back, 0 bases at V and 7 bases at J, with 19 bases in the middle. Germline V lookup: CDR1 SGDLS, CDR2 YYNGEE. The CDR3 region is CASSVAPGSGGGEKLFF. The CDR3 region has the DNA TGTGCCAGCAGCGTAGCCCCGGGGTCGGGGGGCGGTGAAAAACTGTTTTTT.

This chain joins TRBV6-4 and TRBJ2-3; 8 nucleotides match TRBD2. The CDR3 extends over 14 amino acids. Per the germline V gene, CDR1 is MRHNA and CDR2 is SNTAGT. V shed 5 bases, J shed 1 base, and the junction held 2 bases outside the gene matches. This CDR3 reads CASSTSGGTDTQYF. The CDR3 DNA reads as TGTGCCAGCAGTACTAGCGGAGGCACAGATACGCAGTATTTT.

This clone appeared a few times. This sequence joins TRBV7-2 and TRBJ2-3, with unresolved D. CDR1 is SGHTA, CDR2 FQGNSA, per germline. V was pared by 2 bases and J by 5 bases, with 5 bases between. CDR3 length: 12 residues. The DNA of the CDR3 is TGTGCCAGCAGCTTATCGGGAGATACGCAGTATTTT. Translating gives CASSLSGDTQYF.

J is TRBJ1-2 and V is TRBV15; D is unclear. V was shortened by 1 base and J by 7 bases, with 13 bases between the two germline ends. Per the germline V gene, CDR1 is LNHNV and CDR2 is YYDKDF (reference sequence). This CDR3 comprises 14 residues. The CDR3 nucleotides are TGTGCCACCAGCAGAGGGTCGGGGAAGGCTGGCTACACCTTC. This sequence encodes CATSRGSGKAGYTF.

This clone has a single count. The CDR3 sequence: CASSRSETVAYEQYF. DNA for the CDR3: TGTGCCAGCAGTCGAAGCGAGACAGTCGCTTACGAGCAGTACTTC. V usage is TRBV28 and J usage is TRBJ2-7, with D perhaps matching TRBD1 (5 bases). Deletions cut 5 bases from V and 4 bases from J, with 18 bases between. This CDR3 has 15 residues. CDR1 is MDHEN, CDR2 SYDVKM, per germline.

The rearrangement uses TRBV2 and TRBJ2-5; D possibly corresponds to TRBD1 (6 bases). The last part of the DNA fits TRBJ2-7 better; the J call may be wrong. CDR1 and CDR2 from the germline V gene are SNHLY and FYNNEI. The CDR3 is 14 amino acids. CDR3 bases: TGTGCCAGCAGGGGGGCTTTACATCTGGGCGAGCAGTACTTC. This codes for CASRGALHLGEQYF.

The rearrangement links TRBV28 to TRBJ2-7, with 7 bases identical to TRBD2. Germline V lookup: CDR1 MDHEN, CDR2 SYDVKM. The CDR3 loop spans 17 amino acids. V lost 5 bases and J lost 4; bases outside the gene matches: 17. Here the CDR3 reads CASSPPGWGGIRYEQYF. The CDR3 DNA reads TGTGCCAGCAGTCCCCCGGGGTGGGGGGGGATTCGGTACGAGCAGTACTTC.

The V and J genes are TRBV15 and TRBJ2-5, with 7 bases fitting TRBD2. The J segment lost 5 bases and the V segment lost 3 bases, leaving 12 bases of the junction unmatched. There are 16 residues in the CDR3. Germline V gene data show CDR1 as LNHNV and CDR2 as YYDKDF (reference sequence). CDR3 sequence (DNA): TGTGCCACCAGCAGGGATCTTGGGGAGGGTGGCGAGACCCAGTACTTC. Translated, it gives CATSRDLGEGGETQYF.

This chain links TRBV11-3 with TRBJ2-3, with no clear D. Trimming took off 5 bases at V and 8 bases at J, with 11 bases between the two ends. This CDR3 spans 12 amino acids. CDR1 and CDR2 (germline): SGHNT, YENEEA. CDR3 coding DNA: TGTGCCAGCAGCCCCCCAGGTGGTACGCAGTATTTT. Translation: CASSPPGGTQYF.

The chain is built from TRBV6-6 and TRBJ2-7; maybe TRBD1 (6 bases). In germline, CDR1 is MNHNY, CDR2 SVGAGI (reference sequence). The CDR3 has 13 amino acids. The V and J ends lost 2 bases and 6 bases respectively, with 11 bases between them. CDR3 nucleotides: TGTGCCAGCAGTTACGGGGGCGTCGGCGAGCAGTACTTC. It codes for CASSYGGVGEQYF.

This chain uses TRBV28 with TRBJ2-5, with 9 nucleotides matching TRBD1. The DNA end is a closer match to TRBJ2-7, so the J assignment may be wrong. The CDR3 length is 15 residues. The germline V gene encodes CDR1 MDHEN and CDR2 SYDVKM. CDR3 amino acids: CASIPGQGLSSEQYF. In DNA, the CDR3 is TGTGCCAGCATTCCGGGACAGGGCCTTTCGAGCGAGCAGTACTTC.

The chain is built from TRBV6-6 and TRBJ1-5; possibly TRBD1 for D (5 bases). Germline V gives CDR1 MNHNY, CDR2 SVGAGI (reference sequence). The CDR3 has 15 amino acids. V lost 5 bases and J 4 bases, leaving 15 bases between the germline ends. CDR3 residues: CASSRQNMGNQPQHF. The CDR3 DNA sequence: TGTGCCAGCAGTCGACAGAATATGGGGAATCAGCCCCAGCATTTT.

This sequence joins TRBV13 and TRBJ1-1; D call uncertain. CDR1 is PRHDT, CDR2 FYEKMQ, per germline (reference sequence). This CDR3 has 13 residues. V lost 5 bases to trimming and J lost 1 base, with 8 bases between them. CDR3 nucleotides: TGTGCCAGCAGCCCCCCCTGGAACACTGAAGCTTTCTTT. It codes for CASSPPWNTEAFF.

The chain has TRBV5-6 and TRBJ2-1; 12 nucleotides agree with TRBD2. V lost 0 bases to trimming and J lost 4 bases; unmatched junction nucleotides: 2. CDR1 and CDR2 (germline): SGHDT, YYEEEE. The CDR3 has 16 residues. CDR3 protein: CASSLGTSGIYNEQFF. CDR3 bases: TGTGCCAGCAGCTTGGGGACTAGCGGGATTTACAATGAGCAGTTCTTC.

V is TRBV19 and J is TRBJ2-5; TRBD2 aligns across 14 bases. The CDR3 has 16 residues. V trimming: 3 bases; J trimming: 1 base; junction bases outside the gene matches: 1. Germline V gene sequence: CDR1 LNHDA, CDR2 SQIVND (reference sequence). The DNA for the CDR3 is TGTGCCAGTAGTATTGGGACTAGCGGGGGCCAAGAGACCCAGTACTTC. Translation gives CASSIGTSGGQETQYF.

The gene calls are TRBV21-1 and TRBJ1-4; the table's D gene call, TRBD1, was not cross checked with the DNA. TRBV21-1 is a pseudogene locus. The CDR3 is 15 residues long. The CDR3 loop reads CASSNRGLVGEKLFF. CDR3 nucleotides: TGTGCCAGCAGCAACAGGGGGCTGGTGGGGGAAAAACTGTTTTTT.

The V and J genes are TRBV19 and TRBJ1-2; TRBD1 matches at 7 bases. With V trimmed by 6 bases and J by 7 bases, 8 bases remained unmatched. In germline, CDR1 is LNHDA, CDR2 SQIVND (reference sequence). The CDR3 is 13 residues long. The CDR3 loop is CASSQKTGLGYTF. The CDR3 bases are TGTGCCAGTAGCCAAAAGACAGGGCTTGGCTACACCTTC.

This rearrangement joins TRBV7-9 to TRBJ1-2; 10 nucleotides align to TRBD1. Losses at the gene ends were 5 bases for V and 7 bases for J; bases not matched to a gene: 7. In germline, CDR1 is SEHNR, CDR2 FQNEAQ (reference sequence). The CDR3 is made up of 14 amino acids. CDR3 DNA sequence: TGTGCCAGCAGCGCGGGACAGGGGAGCGGTGGCTACACCTTC. This translates into CASSAGQGSGGYTF.

This clone was picked up a small number of times. The rearrangement uses TRBV2 and TRBJ1-6; the D gene is possibly TRBD1 (5 bases). Trimming stripped 3 bases from V and 9 bases from J, with 12 bases between. The CDR3 spans 14 residues. The V gene's germline CDR1 is SNHLY and CDR2 FYNNEI. CDR3 nucleotides: TGTGCCAGCAGTGAGGATGGTGGGGCTTCACCCCTCCACTTT. It is translated as CASSEDGGASPLHF.

The genes are TRBV11-3 and TRBJ2-7; 7 nucleotides align to TRBD1. The V gene's germline CDR1 is SGHNT and CDR2 YENEEA. Trimming cost V 3 bases and J 6 bases; bases outside gene matches: 5. The CDR3 loop spans 13 amino acids. The CDR3 DNA reads as TGTGCCAGCAGCTTGGGGACAGCGCGCGAGCAGTACTTC. Its protein is CASSLGTAREQYF.

This clone was seen once. The chain uses TRBV7-8 and TRBJ2-2; 7 nucleotides align to TRBD1. The CDR3 loop spans 19 amino acids. Germline V gene data show CDR1 as SGHVS and CDR2 as FQNEAQ. V lost 5 bases and J lost 0; bases outside the gene matches: 15. CDR3 region: CASSLRPGQKTANTGELFF. The CDR3 nucleotides are TGTGCCAGCAGCCTAAGACCGGGACAGAAGACAGCGAACACCGGGGAGCTGTTTTTT.